This T cell receptor (beta chain) derives from a study of blood T cell repertoires in COVID-19. About the research overall: Sources were T cells, B-cell-depleted T cells, or PBMCs; the material itself was cDNA or gDNA.

Seattle's cohort entered during active infection and was followed longitudinally. How the authors handled the data: Estimation of nucleated cell counts was performed using reference gene primer amplification. The repertoire was sequenced with immunoSEQ multiplex PCR; TCRdb's copy has only in-frame clones and lacks some. Clone size and V and J calls were adopted from that table, with D and trimming inferred from the DNA. The sample lists 440,000 or so clones, about nine tenths seen once, with approximately 1.5% in the top ten. In germline, CDR1 is MNHEY, CDR2 SVGAGI. CDR3 length: 13 residues. Trimming removed 4 bases from V and 5 bases from J, with 9 bases in between.

Sequencing input: peripheral blood. V gene TRBV6-5 combines with J gene TRBJ1-5; D is unclear. This clonotype was obtained from a woman aged 40 to 50 with COVID-19, enrolled during active disease. The DNA of the CDR3 is TGTGCCAGCAGTTTCCAGTTCGATCAGCCCCAGCATTTT. This gives the protein CASSFQFDQPQHF.